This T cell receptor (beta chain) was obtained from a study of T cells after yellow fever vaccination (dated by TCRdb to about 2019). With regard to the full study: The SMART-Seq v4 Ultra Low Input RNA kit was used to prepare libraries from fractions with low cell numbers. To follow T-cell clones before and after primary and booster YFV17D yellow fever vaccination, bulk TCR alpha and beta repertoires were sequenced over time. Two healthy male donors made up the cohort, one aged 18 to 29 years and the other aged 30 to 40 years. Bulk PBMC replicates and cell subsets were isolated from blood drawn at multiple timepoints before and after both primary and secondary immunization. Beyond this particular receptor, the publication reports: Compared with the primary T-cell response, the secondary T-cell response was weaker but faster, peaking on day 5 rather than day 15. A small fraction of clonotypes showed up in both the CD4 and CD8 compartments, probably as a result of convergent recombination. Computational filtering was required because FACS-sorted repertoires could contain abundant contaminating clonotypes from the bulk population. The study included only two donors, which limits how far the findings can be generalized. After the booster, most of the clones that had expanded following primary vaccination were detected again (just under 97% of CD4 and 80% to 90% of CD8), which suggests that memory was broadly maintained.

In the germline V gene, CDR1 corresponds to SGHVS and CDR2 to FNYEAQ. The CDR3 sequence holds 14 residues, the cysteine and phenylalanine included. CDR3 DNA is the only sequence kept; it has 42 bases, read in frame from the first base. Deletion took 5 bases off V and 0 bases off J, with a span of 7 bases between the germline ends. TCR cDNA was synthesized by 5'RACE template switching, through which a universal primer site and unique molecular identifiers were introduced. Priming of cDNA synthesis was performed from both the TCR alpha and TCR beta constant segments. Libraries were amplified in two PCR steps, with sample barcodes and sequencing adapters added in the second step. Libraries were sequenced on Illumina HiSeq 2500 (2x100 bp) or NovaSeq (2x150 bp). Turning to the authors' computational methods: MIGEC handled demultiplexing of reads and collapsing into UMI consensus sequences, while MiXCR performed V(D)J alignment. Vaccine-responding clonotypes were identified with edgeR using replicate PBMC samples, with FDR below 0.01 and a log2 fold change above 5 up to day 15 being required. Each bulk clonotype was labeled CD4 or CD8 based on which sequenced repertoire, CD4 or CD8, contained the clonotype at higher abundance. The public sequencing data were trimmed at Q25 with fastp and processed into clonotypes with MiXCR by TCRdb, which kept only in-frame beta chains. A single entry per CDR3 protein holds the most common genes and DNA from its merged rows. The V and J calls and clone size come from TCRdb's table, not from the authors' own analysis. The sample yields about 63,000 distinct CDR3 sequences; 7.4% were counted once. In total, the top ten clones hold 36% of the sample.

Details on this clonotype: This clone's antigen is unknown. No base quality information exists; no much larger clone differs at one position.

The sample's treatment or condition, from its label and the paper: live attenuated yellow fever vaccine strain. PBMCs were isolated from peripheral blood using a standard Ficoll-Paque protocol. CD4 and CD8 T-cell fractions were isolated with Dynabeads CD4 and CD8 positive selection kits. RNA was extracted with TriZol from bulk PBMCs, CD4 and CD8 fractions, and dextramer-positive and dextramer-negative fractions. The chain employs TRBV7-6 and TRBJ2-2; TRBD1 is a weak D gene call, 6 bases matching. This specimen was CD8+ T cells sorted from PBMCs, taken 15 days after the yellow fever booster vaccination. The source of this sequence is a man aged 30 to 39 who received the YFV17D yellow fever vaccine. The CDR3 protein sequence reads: CASSDRSNTGELFF. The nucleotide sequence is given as TGTGCCAGCAGCGACAGGTCGAACACCGGGGAGCTGTTTTTT. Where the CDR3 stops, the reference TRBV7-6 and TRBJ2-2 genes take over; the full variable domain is GAGVSQSPRYKVTKRGQDVALRCDPISGHVSLYWYRQALGQGPEFLTYFNYEAQQDKSGLPNDRFSAERPEGSISTLTIQRTEQRDSAMYRCASSDRSNTGELFFGEGSRLTVL.